This T cell receptor (beta chain) was documented in a study of shared T cell receptors in the human thymus. This clone was recorded once. This table comes from immunoSEQ multiplex PCR, and its TCRdb copy is limited to in-frame clones, with some not included. The table shows 700,000 to 750,000 clones, with over 75% occurring only once. Germline V gives CDR1 MNHEY, CDR2 SVGAGI. CDR3 length: 15 residues. Trimming pared 6 bases from V and 0 bases from J, leaving 14 bases between. The same sample was also studied in work on human thymus T cells. That source adds: Apparent skewing of V and J gene usage characterized both thymic and blood repertoires. Related research reported highly overlapping thymic repertoires among unrelated individuals.

The sample consisted of thymocytes. This sequence originates from a girl younger than two with a congenital heart defect. The rearrangement joins TRBV6-5 to TRBJ1-1; D uncertain. This CDR3 is CASSPRRVLNTEAFF. The CDR3 region has the DNA TGTGCCAGCAGCCCCCGGAGGGTACTGAACACTGAAGCTTTCTTT.